A single sample is the source of the 19 T cell receptor beta chains below, sequenced in a study of cytomegalovirus exposure and HLA in healthy donors. Primers for the PCR totalled 60 Vbeta and 13 Jbeta. Method: immunoSEQ multiplex PCR; TCRdb's copy keeps in-frame clones and lacks some. The table lists 100,000 to 150,000 clones, 70% to 80% of them singletons. The specimen was PBMCs. The source of these receptors is a woman in her fifties or sixties in good health and CMV-seropositive.

This clone was picked up a small number of times. The chain combines TRBV9 with TRBJ1-1; 8 positions match TRBD1. From germline, CDR1 is SGDLS and CDR2 YYNGEE. V was pared by 4 bases and J by 1 base, with 6 bases of the junction left unmatched. The CDR3 contains 15 residues. The CDR3 region has the DNA TGTGCCAGCAGCTCATCGACAGGGGCGAACACTGAAGCTTTCTTT. Its translation is CASSSSTGANTEAFF.

The J gene is TRBJ1-5, the V gene TRBV5-1; weak D call: TRBD1 (5 bases). The CDR3 sequence is 15 residues long. Between the trimmed V and J ends, which lost 0 bases and 2 bases, there was a span of 9 bases. Germline V gives CDR1 SGHRS, CDR2 YFSETQ. CDR3 protein: CASSLELGRNQPQHF. The CDR3 region has the DNA TGCGCCAGCAGCTTGGAATTGGGGCGCAATCAGCCCCAGCATTTT. Looking up the rest from reference TRBV5-1 and TRBJ1-5 gives the full variable domain: KAGVTQTPRYLIKTRGQQVTLSCSPISGHRSVSWYQQTPGQGLQFLFEYFSETQRNKGNFPGRFSGRQFSNSRSEMNVSTLELGDSALYLCASSLELGRNQPQHFGDGTRLSIL.

The sample holds a few counts of this clone. The chain combines TRBV9 with TRBJ1-4; the match to TRBD1 covers 7 bases. Germline trimming cut 3 bases from V and 5 bases from J; bases unmatched to any gene: 7. Germline-derived CDR1 and CDR2 are SGDLS and YYNGEE. CDR3 length: 15 residues. The CDR3 reads CASSGRDRENEKLFF. Here the CDR3 DNA reads TGTGCCAGCAGCGGAAGGGACAGAGAAAATGAAAAACTGTTTTTT. Variable domain in full (rest from reference TRBV9 and TRBJ1-4): DSGVTQTPKHLITATGQRVTLRCSPRSGDLSVYWYQQSLDQGLQFLIQYYNGEERAKGNILERFSAQQFPDLHSELNLSSLELGDSALYFCASSGRDRENEKLFFGSGTQLSVL.

The chain combines TRBV25-1 with TRBJ1-2; no definite D call. V lost 1 base and J 5 bases, leaving 8 bases between the germline ends. Per germline, CDR1 MGHDK and CDR2 SYGVNS. This CDR3 contains 13 residues. This chain's CDR3 is CASSESGLYGYTF. The CDR3 DNA follows: TGTGCCAGCAGTGAATCGGGGTTATATGGCTACACCTTC.

This chain connects TRBV29-1 to TRBJ2-7; a weak D match, TRBD1 (6 bases). The CDR3 runs to 11 residues. The germline V gene encodes CDR1 SQVTM and CDR2 ANQGSEA. V was clipped by 7 bases and J by 6 bases, with 13 bases between them. In nucleotides, the CDR3 is TGCAGCGGCCTTAGGGGGTCCGAGCAGTACTTC. Residues: CSGLRGSEQYF.

The CDR3 nucleotides are TGTGCCAGCAGCTTAGGGACTAGCGGGGGAGGGTCCTACAATGAGCAGTTCTTC. Translated, it gives CASSLGTSGGGSYNEQFF. The chain recombines TRBV7-6 with TRBJ2-1; TRBD2 aligns across 13 bases. This CDR3 has 18 residues. CDR1 is SGHVS and CDR2 is FNYEAQ in the germline V gene. Germline trimming cut 1 base from V and 1 base from J; bases unmatched to any gene: 4.

This chain connects TRBV6-6 to TRBJ1-1, with D perhaps TRBD1 (6 bases). Germline loops: CDR1 MNHNY, CDR2 SVGAGI (reference sequence). This CDR3 contains 13 residues. V was cut by 4 bases and J by 4 bases, with 10 bases left in between. The CDR3 bases are TGTGCCAGCAGTTGGGGGGGGGCCACTGAAGCTTTCTTT. Encoded protein: CASSWGGATEAFF.

CDR3 amino acids: CASSKKGGAELNTEAFF. The CDR3 DNA is TGTGCCAGCAGCAAAAAGGGGGGGGCGGAATTGAACACTGAAGCTTTCTTT. The rearrangement joins TRBV21-1 to TRBJ1-1. TRBV21-1 constitutes a pseudogene. The CDR3 sequence is 17 residues long.

The chain has TRBV25-1 and TRBJ1-3; no definite D call. The germline CDR1 and CDR2 sequences are MGHDK and SYGVNS. V lost 7 bases and J 5 bases, leaving 12 bases between the germline ends. The CDR3 totals 13 residues. CDR3 DNA sequence: TGTGCCAGCACTCCCCCGGGGAGAAACACCATATATTTT. This gives the protein CASTPPGRNTIYF.

The rearrangement uses TRBV27 and TRBJ1-4; possible D gene TRBD1, 5 bases. Trimming took off 0 bases at V and 8 bases at J, with 13 bases between the two ends. The CDR3 has 15 amino acids. CDR1 MNHEY and CDR2 SMNVEV come from the germline V gene (reference sequence). The CDR3 DNA is TGTGCCAGCAGTTTATCGTCAGGGTTTAAAGAAAAACTGTTTTTT. Protein product: CASSLSSGFKEKLFF.

The chain uses TRBV6-5 and TRBJ1-1; possible D gene TRBD1, 5 bases. Per germline, CDR1 MNHEY and CDR2 SVGAGI. V was shortened by 2 bases and J by 5 bases, with 9 bases between the two germline ends. CDR3 length: 13 amino acids. The CDR3 is CASSYRGRTEAFF. The CDR3 nucleotides are TGTGCCAGCAGTTACCGGGGGAGAACTGAAGCTTTCTTT.

V gene TRBV14 combines with J gene TRBJ2-7; a possible D gene is TRBD1 (6 bases). This CDR3 has 16 residues. Germline V gene data show CDR1 as SGHDN and CDR2 as FVKESK. V lost 0 bases, J lost 5 bases, and 17 bases lay in between. Here the CDR3 DNA reads TGTGCCAGCAGCCAAGATCTCAACAGGGTCGTCGACGAGCAGTACTTC. This encodes CASSQDLNRVVDEQYF.

The V gene is TRBV6-5, the J gene TRBJ1-1; D gene uncertain. The CDR3 spans 14 residues. Trimming took off 0 bases at V and 1 base at J, with 6 bases between the two ends. Germline assignment: CDR1 MNHEY and CDR2 SVGAGI. In DNA, the CDR3 is TGTGCCAGCAGTTACTCGATGGCGAACACTGAAGCTTTCTTT. This encodes CASSYSMANTEAFF.

The V and J genes are TRBV5-1 and TRBJ2-6, with D tentatively TRBD2 (5 bases). Germline CDR1 and CDR2: SGHRS and YFSETQ. Trimming pared 0 bases from V and 4 bases from J, leaving 8 bases between. The CDR3 loop spans 15 amino acids. CDR3 amino acids: CASSLGPGGANVLTF. The CDR3 region has the DNA TGCGCCAGCAGCTTGGGGCCGGGGGGGGCCAACGTCCTGACTTTC.

This clone was seen a few times. The CDR3 end shows no conserved phenylalanine or tryptophan, and so a read error is likely. The DNA is omitted, as the CDR3 cannot be located on it reliably, and the CDR3 follows TCRdb's listing. The V and J genes are TRBV23-1 and TRBJ2-3; TRBD1 is taken as the D call from the table, unchecked against the DNA. TRBV23-1 is an ORF, and what it does is uncertain. Including both end residues, the CDR3 is 14 amino acids long. The CDR3 is CASSHNIPWTGRKS.

J is TRBJ2-6 and V is TRBV7-8, with TRBD1 matching over 8 bases. Germline trimming cut 5 bases from V and 0 bases from J; bases unmatched to any gene: 12. In germline, CDR1 is SGHVS, CDR2 FQNEAQ. CDR3 length equals 19 residues. The CDR3 DNA is TGTGCCAGCAGCACAAGGACAGGGACCCCTCTCTCTGGGGCCAACGTCCTGACTTTC. Residues: CASSTRTGTPLSGANVLTF.

The chain recombines TRBV5-4 with TRBJ2-5; 8 positions match TRBD2. After removal of 0 bases from V and 3 bases from J, the junction contained 10 bases not matched to a gene. This CDR3 contains 17 residues. Germline assignment: CDR1 SGHNT and CDR2 YYREEE (reference sequence). CDR3 in DNA: TGTGCCAGCAGCTTGGCTTTCCTTAGCGGGGCGGAAGAGACCCAGTACTTC. Amino acids: CASSLAFLSGAEETQYF.

This clone turned up a few times. This chain links TRBV4-1 with TRBJ1-5; TRBD1 agrees at 7 bases. The germline gives CDR1 MGHRA, CDR2 YSYEKL. The CDR3 loop spans 16 amino acids. V lost 4 bases and J lost 3; bases outside the gene matches: 9. The CDR3: CASSPGVQGNNQPQHF. CDR3 coding DNA: TGCGCCAGCAGCCCAGGCGTACAGGGGAACAATCAGCCCCAGCATTTT.

This chain uses TRBV5-1 with TRBJ1-1, with 10 bases matching TRBD1. The CDR3 has 15 amino acids. CDR1 and CDR2 from the germline V gene are SGHRS and YFSETQ. V lost 4 bases to trimming and J lost 5 bases; unmatched junction nucleotides: 8. This CDR3 is CASSARQGAGTEAFF. For the CDR3, the DNA is TGCGCCAGCAGCGCCCGACAGGGGGCCGGGACTGAAGCTTTCTTT.